This TCR beta chain was recorded in a study of T cells in Graves' hyperthyroidism and ophthalmopathy. General study findings and limits: Blood held most thyroid clonotypes expanded above 0.001 frequency.

Source material for PBMCs was 10 ml fresh peripheral blood. Amplified regions were TCR beta CDR3 sequences from RNA transcripts. When the TCR CDR3 underwent first-round RT-PCR, the HTBI primer set was used. TCRdb reprocessed the multiplex PCR reads with MiXCR, giving one entry per CDR3 protein. This sample has 400,000 to 500,000 distinct CDR3 sequences, with roughly 13% found just once. This clonotype was detected a few times. Its antigen is not known. V lost 6 bases and J lost 5; bases outside the gene matches: 5. CDR1 and CDR2 (germline): DFQATT, SNEGSKA (reference sequence). The CDR3 length is 13 residues.

The chain joins TRBV20-1 to TRBJ2-5, with TRBD1 matching over 11 bases. The origin of this receptor is a woman aged 18-35 years with Graves' hyperthyroidism. Input material: blood. CDR3 sequence: CSARGQGVETQYF. Here the CDR3 DNA reads TGCAGTGCGAGGGGACAGGGGGTTGAGACCCAGTACTTC.